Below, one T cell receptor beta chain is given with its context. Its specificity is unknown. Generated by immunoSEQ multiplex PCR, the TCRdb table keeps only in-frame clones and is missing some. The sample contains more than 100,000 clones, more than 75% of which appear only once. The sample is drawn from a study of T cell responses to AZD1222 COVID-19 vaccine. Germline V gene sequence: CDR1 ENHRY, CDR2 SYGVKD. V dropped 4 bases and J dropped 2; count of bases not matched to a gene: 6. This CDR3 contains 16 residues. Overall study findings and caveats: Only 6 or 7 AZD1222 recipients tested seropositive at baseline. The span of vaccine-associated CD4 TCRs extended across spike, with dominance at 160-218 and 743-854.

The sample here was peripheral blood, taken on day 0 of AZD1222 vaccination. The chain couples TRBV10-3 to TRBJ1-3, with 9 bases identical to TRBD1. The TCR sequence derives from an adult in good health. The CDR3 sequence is CAISGLQGAPGNTIYF. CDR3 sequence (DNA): TGTGCCATCAGTGGTCTACAGGGGGCGCCTGGAAACACCATATATTTT.